The next 21 T cell receptor beta chains were all read from a single sample in a study of CD8+ T cells in alopecia areata. Sequencing relied on a cDNA template that was reverse transcribed from extracted RNA. Sequencing was performed with immunoSEQ multiplex PCR; in TCRdb, only in-frame clones are kept and a portion is missing. The data show around 140,000 clones, about 86% seen once. Treatment of the sample: oral pan-JAK inhibitor, 5-10 mg twice daily. This sample comprised CD8+ T cells sorted from blood, obtained at week 4, from a patient treated with tofacitinib. The receptor source for this set is a human donor with alopecia areata.

This rearrangement joins TRBV5-4 to TRBJ2-7, with unresolved D. Germline CDR1 and CDR2: SGHNT and YYREEE (reference sequence). The CDR3 extends over 12 amino acids. V shed 1 base and J shed 1 base, with 3 bases lying between them. The CDR3 bases are TGTGCCAGCAGCTTGCCGTCCTACGAGCAGTACTTC. Amino acid sequence: CASSLPSYEQYF.

J is TRBJ1-2 and V is TRBV27; D is possibly TRBD1 (6 bases). CDR3 size: 16 residues. Trimming removed 5 bases at V and 4 bases at J, with 20 bases between. CDR1 MNHEY and CDR2 SMNVEV come from the germline V gene (reference sequence). CDR3 nucleotides: TGTGCCAGCAGTCCCCAACACGGACAGATTTCCTATGGCTACACCTTC. Residues: CASSPQHGQISYGYTF.

V is TRBV5-6 and J is TRBJ2-3; maybe TRBD1 (6 bases). CDR3 length: 13 amino acids. V gave up 4 bases and J gave up 6 bases, with 12 bases separating them. From germline, CDR1 is SGHDT and CDR2 YYEEEE. The CDR3 region is CASSDDRYDTQYF. CDR3 bases: TGTGCCAGCAGCGACGACAGGTACGATACGCAGTATTTT.

Relative to its sample, this clone is medium-sized (0.01 to 0.1%). CDR3 region: CASSVADRDDTIYF. The CDR3, as DNA: TGTGCCAGCAGCGTAGCAGACAGGGATGACACCATATATTTT. The J gene is TRBJ1-3, the V gene TRBV9, with 7 bases aligning to TRBD1. Germline lookup yields CDR1 SGDLS and CDR2 YYNGEE. V gave up 0 bases and J gave up 8 bases; unmatched junction bases: 5. CDR3 size: 14 residues.

This chain links TRBV7-9 with TRBJ2-2; no firm D call. The CDR3 is 14 amino acids. V gave up 5 bases and J gave up 2 bases, with 9 bases separating them. CDR1 and CDR2 from the germline V gene are SEHNR and FQNEAQ (reference sequence). DNA of the CDR3: TGTGCCAGCAGCGTGGATTACAACACCGGGGAGCTGTTTTTT. It specifies CASSVDYNTGELFF.

V usage is TRBV4-1 and J usage is TRBJ2-7; 7 nucleotides line up with TRBD2. CDR1 and CDR2 from the germline V gene are MGHRA and YSYEKL. The J segment lost 0 bases and the V segment lost 0 bases, leaving 5 bases of the junction unmatched. This CDR3 region has 16 residues. The DNA of the CDR3 is TGCGCCAGCAGCCAAGACCCTAGCGGAGGCTCCTACGAGCAGTACTTC. Translated: CASSQDPSGGSYEQYF.

The chain recombines TRBV23-1 with TRBJ1-5; 12 nucleotides line up with TRBD1. TRBV23-1 is filed as an ORF, its function uncertain. Unmatched junction bases numbered 7, after V lost 6 bases and J lost 7 bases. The CDR3 extends over 15 amino acids. Written as DNA, the CDR3 is TGCGCCAGCAGCTCGGGGGACAGGGGGCGGCAGCCCCAGCATTTT. Translated, it gives CASSSGDRGRQPQHF.

This chain connects TRBV2 to TRBJ2-6, with D perhaps given as TRBD1 or TRBD2 (6 bases each). Germline CDR1 and CDR2: SNHLY and FYNNEI. V lost 11 bases, J lost 2 bases, and 16 bases lay in between. The CDR3 is 15 residues long. CDR3 sequence reads: CAPGGGMAGANVLTF. CDR3 bases: TGTGCCCCCGGAGGGGGTATGGCTGGGGCCAACGTCCTGACTTTC.

The V call is TRBV9, the J call TRBJ2-7; D may be TRBD2 (6 bases). V dropped 4 bases and J dropped 5 bases, with 16 bases sitting between them. This CDR3 has 14 amino acids. The V gene's germline CDR1 is SGDLS and CDR2 YYNGEE. The DNA of the CDR3 is TGTGCCAGCAGCAGGGACTGGGGTAGGCACGAGCAGTACTTC. This gives the protein CASSRDWGRHEQYF.

The chain links TRBV4-1 to TRBJ2-7; 10 bases are a match to TRBD2. The germline V gene encodes CDR1 MGHRA and CDR2 YSYEKL. This CDR3 spans 14 amino acids. V gave up 2 bases and J gave up 4 bases; unmatched junction bases: 2. CDR3 in DNA: TGCGCCAGCAGCCAACCAGCGGGAGGGTACGAGCAGTACTTC. Amino acids: CASSQPAGGYEQYF.

This clone appeared a few times. This sequence joins TRBV6-6 and TRBJ2-7; 7 bases line up with TRBD1. Germline V gives CDR1 MNHNY, CDR2 SVGAGI (reference sequence). V lost 5 bases, J lost 5 bases, and 6 bases stayed unmatched. The CDR3 sequence is 13 residues long. As DNA, the CDR3 is TGTGCCAGCAGTCCCGACAGGGTCCACGAGCAGTACTTC. Translated, it gives CASSPDRVHEQYF.

The chain recombines TRBV5-6 with TRBJ2-5, with D maybe TRBD1 (7 bases). CDR3 length: 15 amino acids. V was clipped by 2 bases and J by 1 base, with 12 bases between them. CDR1 and CDR2 from the germline V gene are SGHDT and YYEEEE. The CDR3 sequence is CASSFGQGGQETQYF. CDR3 DNA: TGTGCCAGCAGCTTTGGGCAGGGGGGCCAAGAGACCCAGTACTTC.

The V gene is TRBV19, the J gene TRBJ2-4; 14 bases align to TRBD2. CDR1 is LNHDA and CDR2 is SQIVND in the germline V gene (reference sequence). Trimming removed 5 bases from V and 0 bases from J; junction bases left unmatched: 6. There are 18 residues in the CDR3. The CDR3 DNA follows: TGTGCCAGTAGTCCCCCGACTAGCGGGAGGGTAGCCAAAAACATTCAGTACTTC. It codes for CASSPPTSGRVAKNIQYF. Full variable domain (remainder filled in from reference TRBV19 and TRBJ2-4): DGGITQSPKYLFRKEGQNVTLSCEQNLNHDAMYWYRQDPGQGLRLIYYSQIVNDFQKGDIAEGYSVSREKKESFPLTVTSAQKNPTAFYLCASSPPTSGRVAKNIQYFGAGTRLSVL.

The chain joins TRBV5-5 to TRBJ2-3; unclear D gene. The germline V gene encodes CDR1 SGHKS and CDR2 YYEKEE (reference sequence). Trimming stripped 2 bases from V and 4 bases from J, with 11 bases between. The CDR3 loop spans 14 amino acids. This CDR3 is CASSFRWAADTQYF. Here the CDR3 DNA reads TGTGCCAGCAGCTTTCGTTGGGCAGCAGATACGCAGTATTTT. Using reference TRBV5-5 and TRBJ2-3 for the parts outside the CDR3, the full variable domain is DAGVTQSPTHLIKTRGQQVTLRCSPISGHKSVSWYQQVLGQGPQFIFQYYEKEERGRGNFPDRFSARQFPNYSSELNVNALLLGDSALYLCASSFRWAADTQYFGPGTRLTVL.

The genes are TRBV15 and TRBJ2-7; D is perhaps TRBD1 (7 bases). CDR1 and CDR2 from the germline V gene are LNHNV and YYDKDF (reference sequence). This CDR3 is built from 14 residues. V gave up 3 bases and J gave up 4 bases, with 13 bases separating them. The CDR3 DNA is TGTGCCACCAGCAGCAGGGGGGCTCCGTACGAGCAGTACTTC. Translated, it gives CATSSRGAPYEQYF.

The gene calls are TRBV30 and TRBJ1-1; D may be TRBD1 (6 bases). The germline CDR1 and CDR2 sequences are GTSNPN and SVGIG (reference sequence). The germline V and J ends were trimmed by 3 bases and 1 base, with 9 bases remaining between them. This CDR3 is 13 amino acids long. In nucleotides, the CDR3 is TGTGCCTGGAGCCTAGGGGGGAACACTGAAGCTTTCTTT. It translates to CAWSLGGNTEAFF.

The chain recombines TRBV7-8 with TRBJ2-7; a possible D gene is TRBD1 (6 bases). The germline V gene encodes CDR1 SGHVS and CDR2 FQNEAQ. The germline V and J ends were trimmed by 5 bases and 3 bases, with 17 bases remaining between them. The CDR3 contains 15 residues. The CDR3 coding sequence is TGTGCCAGCAGCCACACACAGGGATTGGGCTACGAGCAGTACTTC. Protein: CASSHTQGLGYEQYF.

This clone was detected once. The V call is TRBV29-1, the J call TRBJ2-2; 9 nucleotides align to TRBD2. The V and J ends lost 7 bases and 5 bases, in that order; junction bases with no gene match: 14. CDR3 length equals 16 residues. Germline loops: CDR1 SQVTM, CDR2 ANQGSEA. The CDR3 DNA reads as TGCAGCGCCCCCGCAGGGCGGGGGGGCCGGACCGGGGAGCTGTTTTTT. Translated: CSAPAGRGGRTGELFF.

CDR3 bases: TGTGCCAGCAGTGATTCTATGGCGCAGTATTTT. It codes for CASSDSMAQYF. The V gene is TRBV25-1, the J gene TRBJ2-3; unclear D gene. CDR1 and CDR2 from the germline V gene are MGHDK and SYGVNS. The CDR3 totals 11 residues. The V end lost 3 bases, the J end lost 10 bases, and 8 bases lay between the germline ends.

The gene calls are TRBV5-5 and TRBJ2-7, with TRBD1 as a possible D gene (6 bases). The germline V gene has CDR1 SGHKS and CDR2 YYEKEE (reference sequence). The CDR3 has 16 amino acids. The germline V and J ends were trimmed by 1 base and 2 bases, with 16 bases remaining between them. CDR3 loop: CASSLHATGDTYEQYF. CDR3 nucleotides: TGTGCCAGCAGCTTGCACGCGACAGGAGACACCTACGAGCAGTACTTC. The full variable domain, in which reference TRBV5-5 and TRBJ2-7 provide the parts outside the CDR3, is DAGVTQSPTHLIKTRGQQVTLRCSPISGHKSVSWYQQVLGQGPQFIFQYYEKEERGRGNFPDRFSARQFPNYSSELNVNALLLGDSALYLCASSLHATGDTYEQYFGPGTRLTVT.

The CDR3: CAISESGGPEATEAFF. The CDR3 DNA reads as TGTGCCATCAGTGAGTCAGGGGGGCCGGAGGCCACTGAAGCTTTCTTT. The chain carries TRBV10-3 and TRBJ1-1, with D tentatively TRBD1 (6 bases). Trimming stripped 0 bases from V and 4 bases from J, with 15 bases between. Germline loops: CDR1 ENHRY, CDR2 SYGVKD. The CDR3 consists of 16 residues.